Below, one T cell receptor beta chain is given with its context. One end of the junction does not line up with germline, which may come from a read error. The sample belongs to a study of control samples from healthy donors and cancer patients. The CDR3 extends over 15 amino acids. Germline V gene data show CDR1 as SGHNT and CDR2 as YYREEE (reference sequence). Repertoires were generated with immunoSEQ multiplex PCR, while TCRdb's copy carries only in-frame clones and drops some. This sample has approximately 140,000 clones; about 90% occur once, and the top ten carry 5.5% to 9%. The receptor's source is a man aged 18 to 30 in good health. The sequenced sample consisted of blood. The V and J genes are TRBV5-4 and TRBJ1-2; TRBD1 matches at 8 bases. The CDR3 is CASSLDSMGTGGPAF. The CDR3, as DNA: TGTGCCAGCAGCTTGGACTCAATGGGGACAGGCGGCCCAGCCTTC.